One and the same sample provided the 17 T cell receptor beta chains below, sequenced in a study of blood T cells in healthy people across ages. It was with a sample-barcoded 5' primer and a J-beta primer mix that a second PCR of about 6 to 12 cycles was run. Via MiXCR, TCRdb re-called the 5' RACE reads, giving one row per CDR3 protein. The table includes some 800,000 distinct CDR3 sequences, under 45% detected once. What was sequenced was blood. These receptors were obtained from a man aged 55-75 years in good health.

Only a few counts were recorded for this clonotype. Written as DNA, the CDR3 is TGCGCCAGCAGCCAAGATAGGGGGGTTGGGGCCAACGTCCTGACTTTC. Translation gives CASSQDRGVGANVLTF. The chain has TRBV4-3 and TRBJ2-6; the D call may be TRBD1 or TRBD2 (6 bases each). The ends were cut back, 0 bases at V and 3 bases at J, with 9 bases in the middle. The germline V gene encodes CDR1 LGHNA and CDR2 YSLEER. CDR3 length: 16 amino acids.

The chain has TRBV14 and TRBJ2-3; D gene unclear. The CDR3 contains 12 residues. Between the trimmed V and J ends, which lost 1 base and 7 bases, there was a span of 6 bases. The V gene's germline CDR1 is SGHDN and CDR2 FVKESK. The DNA of the CDR3 is TGTGCCAGCAGCCAAGTTATAAATACGCAGTATTTT. It encodes CASSQVINTQYF. The entire variable domain, with the rest obtained from reference TRBV14 and TRBJ2-3, is as follows: EAGVTQFPSHSVIEKGQTVTLRCDPISGHDNLYWYRRVMGKEIKFLLHFVKESKQDESGMPNNRFLAERTGGTYSTLKVQPAELEDSGVYFCASSQVINTQYFGPGTRLTVL.

The chain has TRBV6-9 and TRBJ1-2; 12 bases match TRBD1. Germline V gene sequence: CDR1 MNHGY, CDR2 SVAAGI. The junction had 13 bases not matched to a gene; V was cut back by 9 bases and J by 8 bases. This CDR3 comprises 15 residues. CDR3 region: CARLTTGQGANGYTF. The CDR3 region has the DNA TGTGCCAGGCTAACAACGGGACAGGGGGCCAACGGCTACACCTTC.

The table lists this clonotype with a few counts. V usage is TRBV7-2 and J usage is TRBJ2-5; 14 nucleotides align to TRBD2. The CDR3 is 17 amino acids. V was pared by 3 bases and J by 0 bases, with 3 bases of the junction left unmatched. Germline CDR1 reads SGHTA; CDR2 reads FQGNSA. The DNA of the CDR3 is TGTGCCAGCAGCTTCGGGACTAGCGGGGGTTACCAAGAGACCCAGTACTTC. The encoded protein is CASSFGTSGGYQETQYF.

This clonotype was seen a few times. The chain employs TRBV2 and TRBJ2-3, with TRBD2 as a possible D gene (6 bases). This CDR3 has 14 amino acids. Germline V CDR1 and CDR2: SNHLY, FYNNEI. V lost 8 bases and J lost 2, with 14 bases in between. The CDR3 DNA follows: TGTGCCAGCGGACGGGACTTATCCACAGATACGCAGTATTTT. As protein: CASGRDLSTDTQYF. The full variable domain, in which reference TRBV2 and TRBJ2-3 provide the parts outside the CDR3, is EPEVTQTPSHQVTQMGQEVILRCVPISNHLYFYWYRQILGQKVEFLVSFYNNEISEKSEIFDDQFSVERPDGSNFTLKIRSTKLEDSAMYFCASGRDLSTDTQYFGPGTRLTVL.

This rearrangement joins TRBV28 to TRBJ1-1; D ambiguous. CDR3 size: 15 residues. Trimming removed 6 bases at V and 0 bases at J, with 14 bases between. CDR1 is MDHEN, CDR2 SYDVKM, per germline. As DNA, the CDR3 is TGTGCCAGCAGCCCTGGGTCCCTAGTGAACACTGAAGCTTTCTTT. This codes for CASSPGSLVNTEAFF.

This clonotype was observed a single time. V usage is TRBV24-1 and J usage is TRBJ2-3, with D perhaps TRBD1 (5 bases). Germline CDR1 reads KGHDR; CDR2 reads SFDVKD. The CDR3 is 12 amino acids. The germline V and J ends were trimmed by 6 bases and 6 bases, with 9 bases remaining between them. The CDR3 DNA reads as TGTGCCACCAGTTCGCCAGGGGATACGCAGTATTTT. Translated: CATSSPGDTQYF.

This chain links TRBV2 with TRBJ2-7; D ambiguous. The CDR3 loop spans 15 amino acids. Per germline, CDR1 SNHLY and CDR2 FYNNEI. The V gene lost 2 bases and the J gene lost 0 bases, with 11 bases spanning the gap. CDR3: CASSESSLGSYEQYF. The CDR3 coding sequence is TGTGCCAGCAGTGAATCCAGCCTGGGCTCCTACGAGCAGTACTTC. The whole variable domain, remainder taken from reference TRBV2 and TRBJ2-7, is EPEVTQTPSHQVTQMGQEVILRCVPISNHLYFYWYRQILGQKVEFLVSFYNNEISEKSEIFDDQFSVERPDGSNFTLKIRSTKLEDSAMYFCASSESSLGSYEQYFGPGTRLTVT.

In nucleotides, the CDR3 is TGCAGTGCTAGAGATCCCGGGGAGCACCAAGAGACCCAGTTCTTC. The encoded protein is CSARDPGEHQETQFF. The chain is built from TRBV20-1 and TRBJ2-5; D might be TRBD2 (5 bases). The J call is uncertain, as TRBJ2-1 better fits the DNA end. Germline CDR1 reads DFQATT; CDR2 reads SNEGSKA (reference sequence). The CDR3 runs to 15 residues.

This chain joins TRBV11-2 and TRBJ2-5, with 14 bases lining up with TRBD2. The germline V gene has CDR1 SGHAT and CDR2 FQNNGV. V was pared by 4 bases and J by 5 bases, with 3 bases of the junction left unmatched. The CDR3 extends over 15 amino acids. This CDR3 is CASSSTSGGDETQYF. In DNA, the CDR3 is TGTGCCAGCAGCTCGACTAGCGGGGGGGACGAGACCCAGTACTTC.

This clonotype was counted between two and nine times. The chain carries TRBV24-1 and TRBJ2-5; no definite D call. With 3 bases removed from V and 5 bases from J, the gap between germline ends came to 9 bases. The CDR3 loop spans 13 amino acids. Germline V CDR1 and CDR2: KGHDR, SFDVKD. As DNA, the CDR3 is TGTGCCACCAGTGATGGGGTTGGGGAGACCCAGTACTTC. Encoded protein: CATSDGVGETQYF.

Note on this clonotype: One end of the junction varies from germline; a read error may be responsible. J is TRBJ1-6 and V is TRBV7-9; the match to TRBD1 covers 7 bases. CDR3 size: 15 residues. CDR1 and CDR2 (germline): SEHNR, FQNEAQ (reference sequence). CDR3 amino acids: CTSSLMAGGNSPLHF. In nucleotides, the CDR3 is TGTACCAGCAGCTTAATGGCAGGGGGTAATTCACCCCTCCACTTT. The variable domain in full, with the rest retrieved from reference TRBV7-9 and TRBJ1-6, is DTGVSQNPRHKITKRGQNVTFRCDPISEHNRLYWYRQTLGQGPEFLTYFQNEAQLEKSRLLSDRFSAERPKGSFSTLEIQRTEQGDSAMYLCTSSLMAGGNSPLHFGNGTRLTVT.

V usage is TRBV27 and J usage is TRBJ2-1; possibly TRBD1 for D (5 bases). The CDR3 spans 16 residues. Germline V lookup: CDR1 MNHEY, CDR2 SMNVEV (reference sequence). V was cut by 3 bases and J by 1 base, with 13 bases left in between. CDR3 coding DNA: TGTGCCAGCAGTTTTCAGGGTCGAAGATCCTACAATGAGCAGTTCTTC. Protein sequence: CASSFQGRRSYNEQFF.

This clonotype appeared a few times. The chain links TRBV19 to TRBJ2-1; no definite D call. The ends were cut back, 3 bases at V and 4 bases at J, with 13 bases in the middle. In germline, CDR1 is LNHDA, CDR2 SQIVND (reference sequence). The CDR3 covers 15 residues. In DNA, the CDR3 is TGTGCCAGTAGTATCTTGGGAATCCAATACAATGAGCAGTTCTTC. Protein: CASSILGIQYNEQFF.

This chain joins TRBV2 and TRBJ1-6; D remains ambiguous. Trimming left V 5 bases short and J 0 bases short, with 11 bases between. CDR1 and CDR2 (germline): SNHLY, FYNNEI. The CDR3 is 16 amino acids. The CDR3: CASSQDRSSYNSPLHF. In nucleotides, the CDR3 is TGTGCCAGCAGTCAAGACCGGAGCTCCTATAATTCACCCCTCCACTTT.

This clonotype was seen more than once but under ten times. V usage is TRBV7-2 and J usage is TRBJ2-7; D unresolved. The CDR3 is 13 amino acids. Germline loops: CDR1 SGHTA, CDR2 FQGNSA. Deletions cut 2 bases from V and 5 bases from J, with 10 bases between. CDR3 coding DNA: TGTGCCAGCAGCTTAAATGGGGTTAACGAGCAGTACTTC. Protein: CASSLNGVNEQYF.

This clonotype has only one observation. V gene TRBV3-1 combines with J gene TRBJ2-4; D is perhaps TRBD1 (7 bases). The assigned J gene may be wrong: the sequence end matches TRBJ2-7 better. The CDR3 is 16 amino acids. Germline V gene sequence: CDR1 LGHDT, CDR2 YNNKEL (reference sequence). CDR3 DNA sequence: TGTGCCAGCAGCCAAGTTCCAGGGGGGCCCTCCTACGAGCAGTACTTC. Its protein is CASSQVPGGPSYEQYF.